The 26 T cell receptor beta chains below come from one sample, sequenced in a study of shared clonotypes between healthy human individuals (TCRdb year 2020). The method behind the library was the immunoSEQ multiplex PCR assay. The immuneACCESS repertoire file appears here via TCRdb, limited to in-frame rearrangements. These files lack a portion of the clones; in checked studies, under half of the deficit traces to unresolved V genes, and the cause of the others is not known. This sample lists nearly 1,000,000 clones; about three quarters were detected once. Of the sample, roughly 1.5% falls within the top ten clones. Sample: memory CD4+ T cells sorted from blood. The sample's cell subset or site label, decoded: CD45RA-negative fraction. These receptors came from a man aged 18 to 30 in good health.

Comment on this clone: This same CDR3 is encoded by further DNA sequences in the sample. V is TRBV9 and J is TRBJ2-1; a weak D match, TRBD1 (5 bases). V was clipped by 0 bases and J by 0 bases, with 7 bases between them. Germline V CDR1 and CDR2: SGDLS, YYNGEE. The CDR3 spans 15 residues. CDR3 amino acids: CASSVGQGSYNEQFF. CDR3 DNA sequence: TGTGCCAGCAGCGTAGGCCAGGGCTCCTACAATGAGCAGTTCTTC.

CDR3 in amino acids: CASSQIGAQGTEAFF. In DNA form, the CDR3 reads TGTGCCAGTTCCCAGATCGGGGCGCAGGGCACTGAAGCTTTCTTT. The chain has TRBV6-1 and TRBJ1-1, with a tentative D call TRBD1 (5 bases). The CDR3 totals 15 residues. The germline V gene encodes CDR1 MNHNS and CDR2 SASEGT. V was pared by 9 bases and J by 4 bases, with 21 bases between.

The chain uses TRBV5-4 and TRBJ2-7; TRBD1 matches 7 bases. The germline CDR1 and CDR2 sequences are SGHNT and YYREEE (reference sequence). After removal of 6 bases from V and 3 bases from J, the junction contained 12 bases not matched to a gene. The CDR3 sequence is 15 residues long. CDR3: CASTRDGGQIYEQYF. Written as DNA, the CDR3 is TGTGCCAGCACCCGGGATGGGGGACAGATCTACGAGCAGTACTTC.

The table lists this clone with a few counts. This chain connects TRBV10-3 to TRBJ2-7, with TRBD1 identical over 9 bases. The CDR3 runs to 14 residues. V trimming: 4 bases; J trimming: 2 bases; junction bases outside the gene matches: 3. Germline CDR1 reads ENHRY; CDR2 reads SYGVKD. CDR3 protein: CAISARQGAYEQYF. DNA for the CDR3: TGTGCCATCAGTGCACGACAGGGGGCCTACGAGCAGTACTTC.

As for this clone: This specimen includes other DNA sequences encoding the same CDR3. This CDR3 reads CASSLDSSYNSPLHF. The CDR3 DNA sequence: TGCGCCAGCAGCCTAGACAGCTCCTATAATTCACCCCTCCACTTT. The genes are TRBV5-1 and TRBJ1-6; D possibly corresponds to TRBD1 (5 bases). V gave up 4 bases and J gave up 0 bases, with 8 bases separating them. The length of the CDR3 is 15 residues. CDR1 and CDR2 (germline): SGHRS, YFSETQ.

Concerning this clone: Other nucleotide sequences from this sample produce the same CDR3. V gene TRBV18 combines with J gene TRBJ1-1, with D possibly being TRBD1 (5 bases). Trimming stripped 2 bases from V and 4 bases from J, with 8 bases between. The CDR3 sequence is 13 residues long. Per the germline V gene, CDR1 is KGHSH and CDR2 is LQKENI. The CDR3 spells CASSPGGSTEAFF. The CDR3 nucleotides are TGTGCCAGCTCACCAGGGGGGTCCACTGAAGCTTTCTTT.

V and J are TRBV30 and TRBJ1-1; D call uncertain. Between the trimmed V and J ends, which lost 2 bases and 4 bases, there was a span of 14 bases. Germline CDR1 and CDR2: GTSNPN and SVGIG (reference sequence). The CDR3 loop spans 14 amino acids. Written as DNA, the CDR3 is TGTGCCTGGAGTCCCGCCCCGGTTGGCACTGAAGCTTTCTTT. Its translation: CAWSPAPVGTEAFF. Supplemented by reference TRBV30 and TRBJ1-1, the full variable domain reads SQTIHQWPATLVQPVGSPLSLECTVEGTSNPNLYWYRQAAGRGLQLLFYSVGIGQISSEVPQNLSASRPQDRQFILSSKKLLLSDSGFYLCAWSPAPVGTEAFFGQGTRLTVV.

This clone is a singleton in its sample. The DNA of the CDR3 is TGCGCCAGCAGAAACCGGGACAGGGGGGGGCTTGCCCCAGCTTTCTTT. Translating gives CASRNRDRGGLAPAFF. The genes are TRBV5-1 and TRBJ1-1, with 11 positions matching TRBD1. CDR3 size: 16 residues. Germline CDR1 is SGHRS and CDR2 is YFSETQ. V lost 5 bases and J lost 10; bases outside the gene matches: 16.

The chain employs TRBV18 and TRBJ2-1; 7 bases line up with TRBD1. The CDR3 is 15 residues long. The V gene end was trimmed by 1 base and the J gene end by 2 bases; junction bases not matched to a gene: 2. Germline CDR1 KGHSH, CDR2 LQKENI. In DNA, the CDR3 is TGTGCCAGCTCACCACAGGGGGCTGCCTACAATGAGCAGTTCTTC. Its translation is CASSPQGAAYNEQFF. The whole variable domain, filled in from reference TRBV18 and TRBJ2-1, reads NAGVMQNPRHLVRRRGQEARLRCSPMKGHSHVYWYRQLPEEGLKFMVYLQKENIIDESGMPKERFSAEFPKEGPSILRIQQVVRGDSAAYFCASSPQGAAYNEQFFGPGTRLTVL.

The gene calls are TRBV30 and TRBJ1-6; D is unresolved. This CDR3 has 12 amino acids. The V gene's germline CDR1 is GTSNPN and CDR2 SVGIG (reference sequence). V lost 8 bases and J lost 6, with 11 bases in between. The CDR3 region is CAAGGTNSPLHF. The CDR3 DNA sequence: TGTGCCGCAGGAGGAACTAATTCACCCCTCCACTTT.

The CDR3 sequence is CASSEPGQGRVNEQFF. DNA of the CDR3: TGTGCCAGCAGTGAACCGGGACAGGGTAGGGTAAATGAGCAGTTCTTC. The chain uses TRBV6-1 and TRBJ2-1, with TRBD1 matching over 9 bases. CDR1 and CDR2 (germline): MNHNS, SASEGT. J gave up 7 bases and V 2 bases, and 9 bases lay outside the gene matches. CDR3 length: 16 residues.

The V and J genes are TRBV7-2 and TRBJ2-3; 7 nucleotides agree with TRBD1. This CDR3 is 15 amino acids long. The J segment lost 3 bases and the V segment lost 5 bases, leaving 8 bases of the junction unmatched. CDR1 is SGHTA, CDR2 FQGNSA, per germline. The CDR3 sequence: CASSPDRWSTDTQYF. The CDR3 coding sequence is TGTGCCAGCAGCCCGGACAGGTGGTCGACAGATACGCAGTATTTT.

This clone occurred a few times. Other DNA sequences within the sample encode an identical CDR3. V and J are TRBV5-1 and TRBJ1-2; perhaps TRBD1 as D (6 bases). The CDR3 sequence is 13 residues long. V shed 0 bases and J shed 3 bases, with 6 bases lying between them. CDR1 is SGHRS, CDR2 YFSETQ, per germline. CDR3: CASSLGQDYGYTF. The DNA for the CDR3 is TGCGCCAGCAGCTTGGGACAGGACTATGGCTACACCTTC.

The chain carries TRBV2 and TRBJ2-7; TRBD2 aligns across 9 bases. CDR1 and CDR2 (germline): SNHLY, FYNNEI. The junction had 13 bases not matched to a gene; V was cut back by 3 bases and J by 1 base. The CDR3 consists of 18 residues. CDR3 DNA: TGTGCCAGCAGTGAGATAGGTCTAGCGGGGACGGGGTCCTACGAGCAGTACTTC. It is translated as CASSEIGLAGTGSYEQYF.

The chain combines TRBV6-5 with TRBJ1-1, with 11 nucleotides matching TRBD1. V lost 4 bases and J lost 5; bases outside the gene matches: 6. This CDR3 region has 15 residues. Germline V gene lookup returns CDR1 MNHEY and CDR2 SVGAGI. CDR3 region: CASSSGTGGGTEAFF. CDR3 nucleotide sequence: TGTGCCAGCAGTTCCGGGACAGGGGGTGGAACTGAAGCTTTCTTT.

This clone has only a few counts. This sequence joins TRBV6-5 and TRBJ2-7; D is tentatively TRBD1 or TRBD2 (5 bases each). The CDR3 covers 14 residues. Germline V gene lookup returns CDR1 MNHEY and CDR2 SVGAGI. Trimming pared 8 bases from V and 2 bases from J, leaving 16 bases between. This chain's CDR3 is CASSQIGAPYEQYF. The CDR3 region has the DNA TGTGCCAGCTCACAAATCGGGGCCCCCTACGAGCAGTACTTC.

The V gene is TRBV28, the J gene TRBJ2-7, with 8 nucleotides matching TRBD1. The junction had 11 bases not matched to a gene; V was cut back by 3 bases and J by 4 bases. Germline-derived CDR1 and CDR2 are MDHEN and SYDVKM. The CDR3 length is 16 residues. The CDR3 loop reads CASSFGLGQGKYEQYF. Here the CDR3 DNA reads TGTGCCAGCAGTTTCGGACTCGGACAGGGAAAGTACGAGCAGTACTTC.

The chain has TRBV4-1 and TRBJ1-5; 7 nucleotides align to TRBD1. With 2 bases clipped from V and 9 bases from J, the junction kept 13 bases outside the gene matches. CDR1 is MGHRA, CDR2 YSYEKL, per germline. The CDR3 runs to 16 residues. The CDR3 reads CASSQKPGGIPGPQHF. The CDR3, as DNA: TGCGCCAGCAGCCAAAAACCAGGGGGAATTCCTGGGCCCCAGCATTTT.

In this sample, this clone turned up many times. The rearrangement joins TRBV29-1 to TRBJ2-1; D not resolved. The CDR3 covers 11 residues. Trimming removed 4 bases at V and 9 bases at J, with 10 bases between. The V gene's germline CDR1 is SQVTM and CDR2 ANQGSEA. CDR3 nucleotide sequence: TGCAGCGTTGCTGTAGCTGTTGAGCAGTTCTTC. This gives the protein CSVAVAVEQFF.

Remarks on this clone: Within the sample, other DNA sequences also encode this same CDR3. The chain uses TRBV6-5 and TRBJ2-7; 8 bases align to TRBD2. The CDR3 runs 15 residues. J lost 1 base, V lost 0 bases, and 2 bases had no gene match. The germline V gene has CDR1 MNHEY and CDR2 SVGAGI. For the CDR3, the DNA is TGTGCCAGCAGTTACTCGATAGCGGGGTCCTACGAGCAGTACTTC. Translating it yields CASSYSIAGSYEQYF.

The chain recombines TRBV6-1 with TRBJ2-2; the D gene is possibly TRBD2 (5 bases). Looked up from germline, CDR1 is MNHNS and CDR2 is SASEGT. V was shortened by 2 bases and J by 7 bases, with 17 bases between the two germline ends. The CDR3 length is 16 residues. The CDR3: CASSERQAYGGGELFF. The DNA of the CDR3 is TGTGCCAGCAGTGAACGGCAAGCATACGGAGGCGGGGAGCTGTTTTTT.

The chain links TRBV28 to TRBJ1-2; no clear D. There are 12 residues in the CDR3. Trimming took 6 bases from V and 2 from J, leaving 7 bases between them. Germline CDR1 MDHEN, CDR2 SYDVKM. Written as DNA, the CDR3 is TGTGCCAGCAGGTCCGCGAACTATGGCTACACCTTC. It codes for CASRSANYGYTF.

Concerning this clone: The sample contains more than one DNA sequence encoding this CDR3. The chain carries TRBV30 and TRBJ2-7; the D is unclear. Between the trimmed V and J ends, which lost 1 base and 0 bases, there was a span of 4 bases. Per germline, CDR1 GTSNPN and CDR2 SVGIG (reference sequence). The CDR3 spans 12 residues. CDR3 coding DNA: TGTGCCTGGAGTGGTCTCTCCTACGAGCAGTACTTC. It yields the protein CAWSGLSYEQYF.

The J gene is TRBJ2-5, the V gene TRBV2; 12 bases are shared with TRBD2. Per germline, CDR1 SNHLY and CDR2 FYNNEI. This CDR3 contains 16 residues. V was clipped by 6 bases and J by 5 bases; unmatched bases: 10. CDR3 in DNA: TGTGCCAGCAGCGCACCTGGACTAGCGGGGACGGAGACCCAGTACTTC. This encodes CASSAPGLAGTETQYF.

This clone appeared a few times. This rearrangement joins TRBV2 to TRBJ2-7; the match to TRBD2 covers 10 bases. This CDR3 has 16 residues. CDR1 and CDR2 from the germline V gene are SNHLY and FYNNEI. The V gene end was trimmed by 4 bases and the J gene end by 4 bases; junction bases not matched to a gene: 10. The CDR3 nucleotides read TGTGCCAGCAGTGGCGGACTAGCGGTGGGCGTTTACGAGCAGTACTTC. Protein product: CASSGGLAVGVYEQYF.

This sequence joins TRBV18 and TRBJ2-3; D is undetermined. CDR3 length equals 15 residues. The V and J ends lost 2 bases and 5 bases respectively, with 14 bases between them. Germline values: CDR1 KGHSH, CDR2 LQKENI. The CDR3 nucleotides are TGTGCCAGCTCACCAAGTGGGATAGGGCTAGATACGCAGTATTTT. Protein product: CASSPSGIGLDTQYF. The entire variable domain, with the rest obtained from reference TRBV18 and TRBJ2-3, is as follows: NAGVMQNPRHLVRRRGQEARLRCSPMKGHSHVYWYRQLPEEGLKFMVYLQKENIIDESGMPKERFSAEFPKEGPSILRIQQVVRGDSAAYFCASSPSGIGLDTQYFGPGTRLTVL.